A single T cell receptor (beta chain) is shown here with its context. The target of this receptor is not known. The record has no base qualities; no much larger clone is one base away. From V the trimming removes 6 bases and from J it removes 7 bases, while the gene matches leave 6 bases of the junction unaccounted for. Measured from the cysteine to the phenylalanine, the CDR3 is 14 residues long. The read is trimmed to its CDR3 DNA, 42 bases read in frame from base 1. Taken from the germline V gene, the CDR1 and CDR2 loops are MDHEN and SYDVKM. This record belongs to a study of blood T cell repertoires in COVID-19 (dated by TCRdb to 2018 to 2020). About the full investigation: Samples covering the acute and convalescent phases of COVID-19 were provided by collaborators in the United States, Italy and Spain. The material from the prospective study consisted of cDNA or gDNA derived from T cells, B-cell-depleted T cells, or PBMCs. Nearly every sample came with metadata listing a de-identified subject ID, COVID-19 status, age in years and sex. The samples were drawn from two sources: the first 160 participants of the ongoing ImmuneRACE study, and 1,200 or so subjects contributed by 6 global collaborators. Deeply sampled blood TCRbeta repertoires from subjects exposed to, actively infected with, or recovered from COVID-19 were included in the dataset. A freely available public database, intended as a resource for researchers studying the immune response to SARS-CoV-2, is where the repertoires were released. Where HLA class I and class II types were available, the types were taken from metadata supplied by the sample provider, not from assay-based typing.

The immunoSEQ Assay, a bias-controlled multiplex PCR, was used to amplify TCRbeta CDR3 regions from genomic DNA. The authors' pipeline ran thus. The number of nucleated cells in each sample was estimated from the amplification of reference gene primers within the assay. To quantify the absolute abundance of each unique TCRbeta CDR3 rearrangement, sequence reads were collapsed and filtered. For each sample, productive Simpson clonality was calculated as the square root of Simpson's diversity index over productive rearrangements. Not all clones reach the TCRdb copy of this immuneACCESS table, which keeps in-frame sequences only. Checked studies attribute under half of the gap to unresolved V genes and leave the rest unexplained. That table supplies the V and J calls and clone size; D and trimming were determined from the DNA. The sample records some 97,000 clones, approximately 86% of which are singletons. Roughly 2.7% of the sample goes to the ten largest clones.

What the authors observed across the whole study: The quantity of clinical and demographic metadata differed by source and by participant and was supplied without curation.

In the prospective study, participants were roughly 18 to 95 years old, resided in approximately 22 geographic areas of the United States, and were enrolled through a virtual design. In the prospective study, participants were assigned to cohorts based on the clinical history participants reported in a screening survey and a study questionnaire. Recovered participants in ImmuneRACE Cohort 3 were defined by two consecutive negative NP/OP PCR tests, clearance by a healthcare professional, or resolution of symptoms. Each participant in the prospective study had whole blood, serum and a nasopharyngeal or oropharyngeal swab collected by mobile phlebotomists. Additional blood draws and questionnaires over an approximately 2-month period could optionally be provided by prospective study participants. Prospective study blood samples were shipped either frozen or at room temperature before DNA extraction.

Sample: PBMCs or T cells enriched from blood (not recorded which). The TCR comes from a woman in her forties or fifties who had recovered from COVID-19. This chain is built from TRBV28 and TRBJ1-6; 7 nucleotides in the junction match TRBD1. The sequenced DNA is TGTGCCAGCAGCACCGGGACAGCAAATTCACCCCTCCACTTT. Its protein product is CASSTGTANSPLHF.